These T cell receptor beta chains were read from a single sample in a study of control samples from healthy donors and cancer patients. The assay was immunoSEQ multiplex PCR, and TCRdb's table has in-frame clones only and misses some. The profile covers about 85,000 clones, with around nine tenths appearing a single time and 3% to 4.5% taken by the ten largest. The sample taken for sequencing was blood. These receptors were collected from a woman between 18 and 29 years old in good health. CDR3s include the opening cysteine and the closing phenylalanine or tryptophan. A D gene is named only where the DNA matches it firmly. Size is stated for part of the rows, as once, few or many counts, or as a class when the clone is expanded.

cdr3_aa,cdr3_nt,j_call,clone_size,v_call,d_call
CASILTPRPEAFF,TGTGCCAGCATCCTGACCCCTCGCCCTGAAGCTTTCTTT,TRBJ1-1,-,TRBV7-3,-
CASSLVWGAAYEQYF,TGCGCCAGCAGCTTGGTGTGGGGGGCCGCCTACGAGCAGTACTTC,TRBJ2-7,-,TRBV5-1,-
CASSSGTPSFYGYTF,TGTGCCAGCAGCTCCGGGACACCCTCTTTCTATGGCTACACCTTC,TRBJ1-2,once,TRBV6-5,-
CASSQGGGLHTGELFF,TGTGCCAGCAGCCAAGGGGGGGGACTTCACACCGGGGAGCTGTTTTTT,TRBJ2-2,-,TRBV4-2,TRBD2
CASSLSGDYEQYF,TGTGCCAGCAGTTTGAGCGGTGACTACGAGCAGTACTTC,TRBJ2-7,-,TRBV28,-
CATSRLSMGANVLTF,TGTGCCACCAGCAGGCTATCCATGGGGGCCAACGTCCTGACTTTC,TRBJ2-6,-,TRBV15,-
CASSDSAAGGNIQYF,TGTGCCAGCAGTGACTCCGCGGCAGGGGGAAACATTCAGTACTTC,TRBJ2-4,medium-sized,TRBV6-4,TRBD1
CASIPTRGGGTEAFF,TGTGCCAGCATCCCTACCCGGGGCGGGGGCACTGAAGCTTTCTTT,TRBJ1-1,-,TRBV6-6,-
CASSPKTSRTDTQYF,TGCGCCAGCAGCCCCAAAACTAGTCGAACAGATACGCAGTATTTT,TRBJ2-3,-,TRBV4-1,-
CASSSRTGGHGYTF,TGTGCCAGCAGCTCGCGGACAGGGGGGCATGGCTACACCTTC,TRBJ1-2,-,TRBV7-9,TRBD1
CASSRWRIEAFF,TGTGCCAGCAGCCGATGGAGGATTGAAGCTTTCTTT,TRBJ1-1,-,TRBV14,-
CASSLAPGTGQTEAFF,TGCGCCAGCAGCTTGGCCCCCGGGACAGGGCAAACTGAAGCTTTCTTT,TRBJ1-1,-,TRBV5-1,TRBD1
CASSVDSGPTYEQYF,TGTGCCAGCAGCGTCGATAGCGGGCCCACCTACGAGCAGTACTTC,TRBJ2-7,-,TRBV9,TRBD2
CASSYAINQPQHF,TGTGCCAGCAGTTACGCGATAAATCAGCCCCAGCATTTT,TRBJ1-5,few,TRBV6-6,-
CASSPLGGTPLQETQYF,TGTGCCAGCAGTCCTCTGGGCGGGACGCCCCTTCAAGAGACCCAGTACTTC,TRBJ2-5,-,TRBV6-6,-
CSVEGQGPMNTEAFF,TGCAGCGTTGAAGGGCAGGGCCCAATGAACACTGAAGCTTTCTTT,TRBJ1-1,-,TRBV29-1,-
CAIKRDRDTGELFF,TGTGCCATCAAACGGGACAGGGACACCGGGGAGCTGTTTTTT,TRBJ2-2,-,TRBV10-3,TRBD1
CASEKEGAAGNTIYF,TGTGCCAGCGAGAAAGAGGGGGCGGCTGGAAACACCATATATTTT,TRBJ1-3,many,TRBV6-5,TRBD1
CASSEVGAEAFF,TGTGCCAGCAGTGAAGTGGGGGCTGAAGCTTTCTTT,TRBJ1-1,few,TRBV2,-
CASSEGYEGAGRTDTQYF,TGTGCCAGCAGTGAAGGCTACGAGGGGGCCGGTCGGACAGATACGCAGTATTTT,TRBJ2-3,-,TRBV25-1,TRBD1
CASSTSTGGTEAFF,TGTGCCAGCAGCACCTCGACAGGGGGTACTGAAGCTTTCTTT,TRBJ1-1,-,TRBV9,TRBD1
CASSPTVTYGYTF,TGCGCCAGCAGCCCGACAGTAACCTATGGCTACACCTTC,TRBJ1-2,-,TRBV5-1,-
CASSLVVLGLVVPRGTQYF,TGCGCCAGCAGCCTTGTGGTCCTGGGTCTAGTCGTCCCTCGTGGGACCCAGTACTTC,TRBJ2-5,-,TRBV4-1,-
CASSMNGGRANTEAFF,TGTGCCAGTAGTATGAACGGGGGGAGGGCGAACACTGAAGCTTTCTTT,TRBJ1-1,-,TRBV19,-
CASRPDPGSFTDTQYF,TGTGCCAGCAGGCCTGACCCGGGGTCCTTCACAGATACGCAGTATTTT,TRBJ2-3,-,TRBV6-6,-
CASSAGAYGYTF,TGTGCCAGCAGCGCCGGGGCCTATGGCTACACCTTC,TRBJ1-2,-,TRBV9,-
CASSPLLGVREYF,TGTGCCAGCAGCCCCCTCCTAGGAGTACGAGAGTACTTC,TRBJ2-7,-,TRBV5-5,-
CASFGGGTEAFF,TGTGCCAGCTTTGGGGGGGGTACTGAAGCTTTCTTT,TRBJ1-1,-,TRBV11-2,-
CASSRLAGVQETQYF,TGTGCCAGCAGCCGACTAGCGGGGGTCCAAGAGACCCAGTACTTC,TRBJ2-5,-,TRBV6-5,TRBD2
CASTTGTSGENEQFF,TGCGCCAGCACGACCGGGACTAGCGGGGAAAATGAGCAGTTCTTC,TRBJ2-1,-,TRBV5-1,TRBD2
CASSPNPGQVNTEAFF,TGTGCCAGCAGCCCTAATCCGGGACAGGTGAACACTGAAGCTTTCTTT,TRBJ1-1,-,TRBV21-1,-
CASSQETSNQPQHF,TGTGCCAGCTCCCAGGAGACAAGCAATCAGCCCCAGCATTTT,TRBJ1-5,-,TRBV18,-
CASSLAGLANQQYF,TGTGCCAGCAGCTTAGCGGGTTTAGCTAACCAGCAGTACTTC,TRBJ2-7,-,TRBV7-9,-
CASSPGEAETQYF,TGTGCCAGCTCCCCTGGTGAGGCAGAGACCCAGTACTTC,TRBJ2-5,once,TRBV18,-
CASSQEGLAGYNEQFF,TGTGCCAGCAGCCAAGAAGGACTAGCGGGGTACAATGAGCAGTTCTTC,TRBJ2-1,-,TRBV3-1/TRBV3-2,TRBD2
CASSRTSISGAGKETQYF,TGTGCCAGTAGTCGGACAAGTATCAGTGGAGCGGGGAAGGAGACCCAGTACTTC,TRBJ2-5,-,TRBV19,TRBD2
CASSRAPGAGYGYTF,TGTGCCAGCAGTCGGGCCCCGGGGGCAGGTTACGGCTACACCTTC,TRBJ1-2,-,TRBV6-5,-
CASSLSGGSYEQYF,TGTGCCAGCAGCTTAAGCGGGGGATCCTACGAGCAGTACTTC,TRBJ2-7,-,TRBV11-2,TRBD2
CASSPRTLGLAGGEETQYF,TGCGCCAGCAGCCCCAGAACCCTCGGACTAGCGGGGGGGGAAGAGACCCAGTACTTC,TRBJ2-5,once,TRBV4-1,TRBD2
CASEAGQGREQYF,TGCGCCAGCGAGGCAGGGCAGGGGCGGGAGCAGTACTTC,TRBJ2-7,once,TRBV5-1,-
CASSPSGETTDTQYF,TGTGCCAGCTCACCGTCCGGGGAAACCACAGATACGCAGTATTTT,TRBJ2-3,-,TRBV18,-
CASSYDGNYGYTF,TGTGCCAGCAGTTACGACGGGAACTATGGCTACACCTTC,TRBJ1-2,-,TRBV6-5,-
CASKGGRVAEAFF,TGTGCCAGCAAAGGGGGAAGGGTCGCTGAAGCTTTCTTT,TRBJ1-1,-,TRBV12-3/TRBV12-4,-
CASSPQTPGQLTGELFF,TGTGCCAGCTCACCACAAACTCCGGGACAACTCACCGGGGAGCTGTTTTTT,TRBJ2-2,-,TRBV18,-
CASSQNRGLYGYTF,TGTGCCAGCAGCCAGAACAGGGGTCTTTATGGCTACACCTTC,TRBJ1-2,-,TRBV3-1/TRBV3-2,TRBD1
CASSLGSPWGETQYF,TGTGCCAGCAGTTTAGGGTCTCCCTGGGGGGAGACCCAGTACTTC,TRBJ2-5,-,TRBV27,-
CASSLGPGQGMETQYF,TGTGCCAGCAGCTTAGGGCCGGGACAGGGCATGGAGACCCAGTACTTC,TRBJ2-5,-,TRBV7-6,TRBD1
CASGTAGQETQYF,TGTGCCAGCGGGACGGCAGGACAAGAGACCCAGTACTTC,TRBJ2-5,-,TRBV6-5,-
CASSKNTYEQYF,TGTGCCAGCAGTAAAAACACTTACGAGCAGTACTTC,TRBJ2-7,-,TRBV12-3/TRBV12-4,-
CASSLGDASPLHF,TGCGCCAGCAGCTTGGGGGACGCTTCACCCCTCCACTTT,TRBJ1-6,-,TRBV5-1,-
CASSIGTANYGYTF,TGTGCCAGTAGTATAGGGACAGCTAACTATGGCTACACCTTC,TRBJ1-2,-,TRBV19,-
CASSRDRGEKLFF,TGCGCCAGCAGTCGGGACAGGGGAGAAAAACTGTTTTTT,TRBJ1-4,-,TRBV10-1,TRBD1
CASILKAGGGQPQHF,TGTGCCAGTATTTTAAAGGCGGGGGGTGGGCAGCCCCAGCATTTT,TRBJ1-5,-,TRBV19,-